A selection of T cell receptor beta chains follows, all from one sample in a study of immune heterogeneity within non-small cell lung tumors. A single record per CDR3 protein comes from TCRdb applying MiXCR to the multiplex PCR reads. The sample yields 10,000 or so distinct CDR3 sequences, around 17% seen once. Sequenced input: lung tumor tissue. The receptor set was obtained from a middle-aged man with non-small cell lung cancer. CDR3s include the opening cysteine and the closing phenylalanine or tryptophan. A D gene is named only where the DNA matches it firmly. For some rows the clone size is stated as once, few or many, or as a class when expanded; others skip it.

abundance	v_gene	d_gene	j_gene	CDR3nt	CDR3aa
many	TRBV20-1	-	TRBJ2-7	TGCAGTGCTAGAACGGTACGGAGCGTCTACGAGCAGTACTTC	CSARTVRSVYEQYF
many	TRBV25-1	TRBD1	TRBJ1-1	TGTGCCAGCAGCCTGGGACAGGCTAACACTGAAGCTTTCTTT	CASSLGQANTEAFF
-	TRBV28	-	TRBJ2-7	TGTGCCAGCAGCCCCCGCCCCTACGAGCAGTACTTC	CASSPRPYEQYF
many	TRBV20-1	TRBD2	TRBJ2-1	TGCAGTGCTCTAGCGGGAGCCTACAATGAGCAGTTCTTC	CSALAGAYNEQFF
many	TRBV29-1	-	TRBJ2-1	TGCAGCGTTGAAGAACGACAGTTTCAGTTCTTC	CSVEERQFQFF
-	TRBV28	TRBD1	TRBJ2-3	TGTGCCAGCAGTGTCGGGACAGGGAGTCGCACAGATACGCAGTATTTT	CASSVGTGSRTDTQYF
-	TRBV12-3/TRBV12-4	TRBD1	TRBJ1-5	TGTGCCAGCAGTAAGACAGGGTACAATCAGCCCCAGCATTTT	CASSKTGYNQPQHF
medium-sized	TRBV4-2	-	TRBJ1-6	TGTGCCAGCAGCCAAGATGGGGCAGATAATTCACCCCTCCACTTT	CASSQDGADNSPLHF
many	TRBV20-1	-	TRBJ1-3	TGCAGTGCTAGAGTCCTCGGACGTTCGGGAAACACCATATATTTT	CSARVLGRSGNTIYF
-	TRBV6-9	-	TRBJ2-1	TGCGCCAGCAGTTACCGGGACATCCAGGAGCAGTTCTTC	CASSYRDIQEQFF
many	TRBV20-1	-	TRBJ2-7	TGCAGTGCTAGACGGAACGCACTAACCTGGGAGGAGCAGTACTTC	CSARRNALTWEEQYF
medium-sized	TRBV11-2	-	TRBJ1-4	TGTGCCAGCAGCAAGACGGACGCCGGGTCAGTGGGAAAACTGTTTTTT	CASSKTDAGSVGKLFF